The 23 T cell receptor beta chains listed next were all sequenced from one sample in a study of blood T cell repertoires in COVID-19. Sequenced by immunoSEQ multiplex PCR; TCRdb stores in-frame clones only, minus some. The sample carries hundreds of thousands of clones, around 88% recorded once. Specimen: peripheral blood. The origin of the receptors is a woman aged 55-69 years with COVID-19, enrolled during active disease.

The V gene is TRBV9, the J gene TRBJ2-5; 11 bases line up with TRBD1. The CDR3 spans 19 residues. V was clipped by 0 bases and J by 5 bases; unmatched bases: 15. Germline assignment: CDR1 SGDLS and CDR2 YYNGEE. CDR3 sequence reads: CASSVAGTGGTYQQETQYF. CDR3 DNA: TGTGCCAGCAGCGTAGCAGGGACAGGGGGGACGTACCAACAGGAGACCCAGTACTTC.

This sequence joins TRBV9 and TRBJ1-2; the D gene is possibly TRBD1 (6 bases). The V end was cut by 2 bases, the J end by 0 bases, with 11 bases between. The CDR3 is made up of 15 amino acids. Germline V lookup: CDR1 SGDLS, CDR2 YYNGEE. CDR3 DNA sequence: TGTGCCAGCAGCGTCACCGGACAGACTAACTATGGCTACACCTTC. Its protein is CASSVTGQTNYGYTF.

This chain joins TRBV7-9 and TRBJ2-7, with TRBD2 matching 8 bases. The junction had 12 bases not matched to a gene; V was cut back by 5 bases and J by 3 bases. There are 16 residues in the CDR3. Germline CDR1 is SEHNR and CDR2 is FQNEAQ (reference sequence). CDR3 loop: CASSPPSGLVSYEQYF. DNA for the CDR3: TGTGCCAGCAGCCCACCCTCGGGACTAGTGAGCTACGAGCAGTACTTC. Looking up the rest from reference TRBV7-9 and TRBJ2-7 gives the full variable domain: DTGVSQNPRHKITKRGQNVTFRCDPISEHNRLYWYRQTLGQGPEFLTYFQNEAQLEKSRLLSDRFSAERPKGSFSTLEIQRTEQGDSAMYLCASSPPSGLVSYEQYFGPGTRLTVT.

This clone was seen a handful of times. This rearrangement joins TRBV4-1 to TRBJ1-2; TRBD1 is a possible D gene (5 bases). CDR3 length: 13 amino acids. In germline, CDR1 is MGHRA, CDR2 YSYEKL. V lost 0 bases and J 9 bases, leaving 11 bases between the germline ends. The CDR3 is CASSQDRQRSYTF. CDR3 nucleotide sequence: TGCGCCAGCAGCCAAGATCGACAGAGGAGCTACACCTTC.

V gene TRBV5-5 combines with J gene TRBJ2-1, with 11 bases identical to TRBD2. Germline V CDR1 and CDR2: SGHKS, YYEKEE (reference sequence). The CDR3 has 14 amino acids. The V and J ends lost 6 bases and 8 bases, in that order; junction bases with no gene match: 7. CDR3 sequence: CASTLAGGRDEQFF. CDR3 bases: TGTGCCAGCACCTTAGCGGGGGGGCGGGATGAGCAGTTCTTC. Complete variable domain (other parts from reference TRBV5-5 and TRBJ2-1): DAGVTQSPTHLIKTRGQQVTLRCSPISGHKSVSWYQQVLGQGPQFIFQYYEKEERGRGNFPDRFSARQFPNYSSELNVNALLLGDSALYLCASTLAGGRDEQFFGPGTRLTVL.

The chain combines TRBV5-8 with TRBJ1-2, with D possibly matching TRBD1 (5 bases). The CDR3 runs 13 residues. The germline V gene has CDR1 SGHTS and CDR2 YDEGEE. V lost 3 bases and J lost 8, with 14 bases in between. The CDR3, as DNA: TGTGCCAGCAGCTCCCAGGGTTTTGGCGGCTACACCTTC. It yields the protein CASSSQGFGGYTF.

The chain recombines TRBV29-1 with TRBJ1-6; 9 bases align to TRBD1. The V segment lost 6 bases and the J segment 7 bases; nucleotides outside the gene matches: 7. The CDR3 has 14 residues. CDR1 and CDR2 from the germline V gene are SQVTM and ANQGSEA. In DNA form, the CDR3 reads TGCAGCGTCGGGGGACAGGGATCGAATTCACCCCTCCACTTT. Translating it yields CSVGGQGSNSPLHF.

Remarks on this clone: This sample also contains other DNA sequences that code for the same CDR3. The CDR3 sequence is CASSVVGSTEAFF. The DNA of the CDR3 is TGTGCCAGCAGCGTAGTTGGGAGCACTGAAGCTTTCTTT. V is TRBV9 and J is TRBJ1-1; no clear D. Germline loops: CDR1 SGDLS, CDR2 YYNGEE. This CDR3 is 13 amino acids long. Trimming pared 0 bases from V and 4 bases from J, leaving 7 bases between.

The chain employs TRBV5-6 and TRBJ1-2, with 9 bases fitting TRBD1. After removal of 2 bases from V and 7 bases from J, the junction contained 9 bases not matched to a gene. This CDR3 has 15 residues. In germline, CDR1 is SGHDT, CDR2 YYEEEE. CDR3 sequence reads: CASSFFPGQGSGYTF. The CDR3 DNA reads TGTGCCAGCAGCTTTTTCCCGGGACAGGGAAGTGGCTACACCTTC.

This clone was counted only a few times. This chain joins TRBV15 and TRBJ2-2; the match to TRBD1 covers 8 bases. This CDR3 spans 15 amino acids. Germline CDR1 is LNHNV and CDR2 is YYDKDF (reference sequence). V was pared by 3 bases and J by 3 bases, with 3 bases of the junction left unmatched. CDR3 coding DNA: TGTGCCACCAGCAGGGAGGACAGGGACACCGGGGAGCTGTTTTTT. Its protein product is CATSREDRDTGELFF.

The chain has TRBV19 and TRBJ2-7; tentatively, D is TRBD1 (6 bases). Germline-derived CDR1 and CDR2 are LNHDA and SQIVND (reference sequence). Trimming took off 3 bases at V and 2 bases at J, with 11 bases between the two ends. The CDR3 has 14 residues. The CDR3 DNA is TGTGCCAGTAGTATCGTCTGGGACACCTACGAGCAGTACTTC. It yields the protein CASSIVWDTYEQYF.

The chain joins TRBV6-5 to TRBJ1-1, with 9 positions matching TRBD1. The junction had 6 bases not matched to a gene; V was cut back by 4 bases and J by 6 bases. Per germline, CDR1 MNHEY and CDR2 SVGAGI. The CDR3 length is 14 residues. CDR3 nucleotide sequence: TGTGCCAGCAGTTTGTTGGGACAGGGCGCTGAAGCTTTCTTT. It is translated as CASSLLGQGAEAFF.

The V and J genes are TRBV12-3 or TRBV12-4 and TRBJ1-2; no clear D gene. This CDR3 has 12 residues. The V and J ends lost 4 bases and 5 bases respectively, with 8 bases between them. CDR3 in amino acids: CASSYPGYGYTF. In nucleotides, the CDR3 is TGTGCCAGCAGTTACCCGGGATATGGCTACACCTTC.

The chain recombines TRBV3-1 (or the pseudogene TRBV3-2) with TRBJ1-1; D possibly corresponds to TRBD1 (6 bases). Per germline, CDR1 LGHDT and CDR2 YNNKEL (reference sequence). The CDR3 runs to 14 residues. Deletions cut 4 bases from V and 2 bases from J, with 11 bases between. CDR3 in DNA: TGTGCCAGCAGCCCCGGGACACCTAACACTGAAGCTTTCTTT. Translating gives CASSPGTPNTEAFF.

This chain joins TRBV7-9 and TRBJ2-2, with D maybe TRBD1 (5 bases). The ends were cut back, 1 base at V and 6 bases at J, with 15 bases in the middle. Germline V gene lookup returns CDR1 SEHNR and CDR2 FQNEAQ (reference sequence). The CDR3 length is 16 residues. The CDR3: CASSLVGARSPGELFF. The CDR3 nucleotides are TGTGCCAGCAGCTTAGTAGGGGCCCGATCGCCCGGGGAGCTGTTTTTT.

The rearrangement joins TRBV7-2 to TRBJ2-1, with D maybe TRBD2 (6 bases). CDR3 length equals 15 residues. The germline CDR1 and CDR2 sequences are SGHTA and FQGNSA. The germline V and J ends were trimmed by 3 bases and 0 bases, with 9 bases remaining between them. CDR3 sequence reads: CASSFSGFSYNEQFF. In DNA form, the CDR3 reads TGTGCCAGCAGCTTTAGCGGATTCTCCTACAATGAGCAGTTCTTC.

The chain couples TRBV5-1 to TRBJ2-1; 11 bases fit TRBD1. CDR3 size: 14 residues. Germline assignment: CDR1 SGHRS and CDR2 YFSETQ. V lost 7 bases, J lost 7 bases, and 7 bases stayed unmatched. The CDR3, as DNA: TGCGCCAGCTACTTTGGGACAGGGGGTAATGAGCAGTTCTTC. Protein sequence: CASYFGTGGNEQFF.

This sequence joins TRBV5-1 and TRBJ1-6, with a weak D call TRBD1 (5 bases). This CDR3 has 15 amino acids. Trimming shortened V by 6 bases and J by 7 bases, and 17 bases separated the two germline ends. The V gene's germline CDR1 is SGHRS and CDR2 YFSETQ. CDR3 region: CASTQGALGNSPLHF. The CDR3 region has the DNA TGCGCCAGCACCCAGGGCGCTTTGGGAAATTCACCCCTCCACTTT.

This chain links TRBV28 with TRBJ1-1; 8 positions agree with TRBD1. Unmatched junction bases numbered 7, after V lost 6 bases and J lost 4 bases. CDR1 and CDR2 from the germline V gene are MDHEN and SYDVKM. The CDR3 totals 14 residues. CDR3 residues: CASRPHRGGTEAFF. For the CDR3, the DNA is TGTGCCAGCAGACCACACAGGGGGGGCACTGAAGCTTTCTTT.

This clone has only a few counts. The chain uses TRBV9 and TRBJ1-6; 9 bases line up with TRBD1. V dropped 3 bases and J dropped 6; count of bases not matched to a gene: 10. Germline values: CDR1 SGDLS, CDR2 YYNGEE. There are 17 residues in the CDR3. The CDR3 here is CASSASTGGFSNSPLHF. The CDR3 nucleotides read TGTGCCAGCAGCGCATCCACAGGGGGCTTCAGTAATTCACCCCTCCACTTT.

The chain joins TRBV18 to TRBJ2-3, with 9 nucleotides matching TRBD2. This CDR3 has 15 residues. CDR1 and CDR2 (germline): KGHSH, LQKENI. V trimming: 0 bases; J trimming: 6 bases; junction bases outside the gene matches: 4. For the CDR3, the DNA is TGTGCCAGCTCACCACCGCGGGGGGGCGCCGATACGCAGTATTTT. It encodes CASSPPRGGADTQYF. Filled out from reference TRBV18 and TRBJ2-3, the complete variable domain reads NAGVMQNPRHLVRRRGQEARLRCSPMKGHSHVYWYRQLPEEGLKFMVYLQKENIIDESGMPKERFSAEFPKEGPSILRIQQVVRGDSAAYFCASSPPRGGADTQYFGPGTRLTVL.

The chain couples TRBV10-3 to TRBJ1-3; D possibly corresponds to TRBD1 (5 bases). CDR1 and CDR2 from the germline V gene are ENHRY and SYGVKD. The ends were cut back, 10 bases at V and 0 bases at J, with 13 bases in the middle. The CDR3 consists of 14 residues. Here the CDR3 DNA reads TGTGCCACCGGAACAGGCTACTCTGGAAACACCATATATTTT. It translates to CATGTGYSGNTIYF.

The genes are TRBV27 and TRBJ1-6; D not resolved. Trimming pared 2 bases from V and 0 bases from J, leaving 8 bases between. Per the germline V gene, CDR1 is MNHEY and CDR2 is SMNVEV (reference sequence). The CDR3 has 16 amino acids. This CDR3 is CASSLRVSSYNSPLHF. In DNA form, the CDR3 reads TGTGCCAGCAGTTTACGTGTGAGCTCCTATAATTCACCCCTCCACTTT.